The 24 T cell receptor beta chains below were found in one sample sequenced in a study of OX40 agonist ivuxolimab in advanced cancers. Produced via immunoSEQ multiplex PCR; TCRdb's table is partial and in-frame only. The sample lists 50,000 to 75,000 clones, approximately 86% occurring once. The starting material was CD4+ or CD8+ T cells sorted from blood, obtained in a trial of the OX40 agonist ivuxolimab. All receptors come from an adult with an advanced solid tumor such as melanoma, head and neck, liver or kidney cancer.

This chain connects TRBV28 to TRBJ2-1, with 7 bases lining up with TRBD2. The V and J ends lost 3 bases and 5 bases, in that order; junction bases with no gene match: 10. The CDR3 sequence is 16 residues long. Germline CDR1 reads MDHEN; CDR2 reads SYDVKM. CDR3 sequence: CASSFLSGRKNNEQFF. For the CDR3, the DNA is TGTGCCAGCAGTTTCTTATCCGGGAGGAAGAACAATGAGCAGTTCTTC.

The V call is TRBV5-4, the J call TRBJ2-7; 10 bases are a match to TRBD1. The CDR3 loop spans 17 amino acids. V was clipped by 4 bases and J by 4 bases; unmatched bases: 14. Germline CDR1 SGHNT, CDR2 YYREEE (reference sequence). CDR3 residues: CASSGPPRDRGKYEQYF. The CDR3 bases are TGTGCCAGCAGCGGCCCTCCGCGGGACAGGGGAAAGTACGAGCAGTACTTC.

As for this clone: One end of the junction varies from germline; a read error may be responsible. The same CDR3 can be traced to other DNA sequences in this sample. This chain joins TRBV27 and TRBJ1-2; D is unclear. From germline, CDR1 is MNHEY and CDR2 SMNVEV (reference sequence). The CDR3 length is 16 residues. The CDR3, as DNA: TGTGCCAGCAGTTTATATGGGCCCCCATCCGCCAATGGCTACACTTTC. It yields the protein CASSLYGPPSANGYTF.

This clone was found once. The V call is TRBV9, the J call TRBJ2-3, with 10 bases aligning to TRBD2. V lost 4 bases, J lost 4 bases, and 9 bases stayed unmatched. The CDR3 spans 16 residues. The germline gives CDR1 SGDLS, CDR2 YYNGEE. The CDR3 DNA follows: TGTGCCAGCAGCACCTCCGGGACTAGCGTTCCAGATACGCAGTATTTT. It encodes CASSTSGTSVPDTQYF.

The gene calls are TRBV9 and TRBJ2-1, with 9 bases lining up with TRBD2. Looked up from germline, CDR1 is SGDLS and CDR2 is YYNGEE. The CDR3 runs to 15 residues. V gave up 2 bases and J gave up 1 base; unmatched junction bases: 1. The CDR3 is CASSVSGGSYNEQFF. DNA of the CDR3: TGTGCCAGCAGCGTGAGCGGGGGGTCCTACAATGAGCAGTTCTTC. Filled out from reference TRBV9 and TRBJ2-1, the complete variable domain reads DSGVTQTPKHLITATGQRVTLRCSPRSGDLSVYWYQQSLDQGLQFLIQYYNGEERAKGNILERFSAQQFPDLHSELNLSSLELGDSALYFCASSVSGGSYNEQFFGPGTRLTVL.

The V and J genes are TRBV2 and TRBJ2-2; 11 positions agree with TRBD1. Germline trimming cut 5 bases from V and 6 bases from J; bases unmatched to any gene: 5. The CDR3 totals 15 residues. The germline V gene encodes CDR1 SNHLY and CDR2 FYNNEI. The CDR3, as DNA: TGTGCCAGCAGTCCTTGGGGACAGGGGGCCGGGGAGCTGTTTTTT. As protein: CASSPWGQGAGELFF.

The chain uses TRBV28 and TRBJ2-1, with 12 bases fitting TRBD2. V was pared by 5 bases and J by 9 bases, with 5 bases of the junction left unmatched. This CDR3 region has 14 residues. Germline V gene lookup returns CDR1 MDHEN and CDR2 SYDVKM. The chain's CDR3 is CASSLTSGSSEQFF. The CDR3 coding sequence is TGTGCCAGCAGTCTGACTAGCGGGAGTTCTGAGCAGTTCTTC.

The gene calls are TRBV5-5 and TRBJ1-5; D not resolved. The V gene's germline CDR1 is SGHKS and CDR2 YYEKEE (reference sequence). The CDR3 has 16 amino acids. V lost 2 bases to trimming and J lost 6 bases, with 18 bases between them. CDR3 sequence reads: CASSLFLRAEGQPQHF. The CDR3 DNA reads as TGTGCCAGCAGCTTATTCCTCCGGGCCGAGGGTCAGCCCCAGCATTTT.

V and J are TRBV19 and TRBJ1-5; D call uncertain. Germline values: CDR1 LNHDA, CDR2 SQIVND (reference sequence). V was clipped by 6 bases and J by 4 bases, with 19 bases between them. This CDR3 has 16 residues. CDR3 in DNA: TGTGCCAGTAGCCCGACCTGGCAGAATCTTAATCAGCCCCAGCATTTT. Protein product: CASSPTWQNLNQPQHF.

The chain carries TRBV6-6 and TRBJ1-6; TRBD1 is a possible D gene (6 bases). CDR1 MNHNY and CDR2 SVGAGI come from the germline V gene (reference sequence). CDR3 length: 14 residues. V was shortened by 8 bases and J by 5 bases, with 13 bases between the two germline ends. The CDR3: CASAPPGDNSPLHF. The DNA for the CDR3 is TGTGCCAGCGCCCCCCCAGGGGATAATTCACCCCTCCACTTT.

The chain couples TRBV28 to TRBJ2-5, with D hard to call. Germline-derived CDR1 and CDR2 are MDHEN and SYDVKM. The length of the CDR3 is 11 residues. Trimming cost V 5 bases and J 1 base, with 2 bases left between them. CDR3 sequence reads: CASSVQETQYF. The CDR3 region has the DNA TGTGCCAGCAGTGTCCAAGAGACCCAGTACTTC.

The rearrangement links TRBV23-1 to TRBJ1-1, with a tentative D call TRBD1 (6 bases). TRBV23-1 has ORF status, its function being uncertain. The CDR3 is 21 residues long. V lost 1 base to trimming and J lost 7 bases, with 34 bases between them. CDR3 DNA sequence: TGCGCCAGCAGTCAATGGGACATAAAAAGGGTTCGAACACTGGTTCTTTTTGAAGCTTTCTTT. It translates to CASSQWDIKRVRTLVLFEAFF.

The chain carries TRBV4-1 and TRBJ2-1, with D unclear. The CDR3 totals 13 residues. Trimming took 0 bases from V and 9 from J, leaving 9 bases between them. CDR1 is MGHRA, CDR2 YSYEKL, per germline. CDR3 protein: CASSQDELGEQFF. The CDR3 DNA is TGCGCCAGCAGCCAAGATGAATTGGGTGAGCAGTTCTTC.

This clone occurred a few times. V and J are TRBV28 and TRBJ2-7; maybe TRBD1 (6 bases). The germline CDR1 and CDR2 sequences are MDHEN and SYDVKM. V was cut by 8 bases and J by 0 bases, with 14 bases left in between. CDR3 length equals 14 residues. For the CDR3, the DNA is TGTGCCAGCCGGGGACATGGGGGCTCCTACGAGCAGTACTTC. It codes for CASRGHGGSYEQYF. Full variable domain (rest looked up from reference TRBV28 and TRBJ2-7): DVKVTQSSRYLVKRTGEKVFLECVQDMDHENMFWYRQDPGLGLRLIYFSYDVKMKEKGDIPEGYSVSREKKERFSLILESASTNQTSMYLCASRGHGGSYEQYFGPGTRLTVT.

J is TRBJ2-3 and V is TRBV28; TRBD2 matches 7 bases. Germline V gene lookup returns CDR1 MDHEN and CDR2 SYDVKM. The junction had 3 bases not matched to a gene; V was cut back by 3 bases and J by 6 bases. The CDR3 totals 13 residues. The CDR3 reads CASSLQGGDTQYF. The CDR3 DNA sequence: TGTGCCAGCAGTTTGCAGGGAGGGGATACGCAGTATTTT.

This clone has just one count. V is TRBV5-1 and J is TRBJ2-1, with 14 bases that match TRBD2. V shed 4 bases, J shed 10 bases, and the junction held 16 bases outside the gene matches. This CDR3 spans 18 amino acids. CDR1 is SGHRS and CDR2 is YFSETQ in the germline V gene. CDR3 residues: CASSTQGGGLAGGREQFF. CDR3 DNA: TGCGCCAGCAGCACCCAGGGGGGCGGACTAGCGGGAGGCAGGGAGCAGTTCTTC.

The chain carries TRBV9 and TRBJ2-1; tentatively, D is TRBD1 (6 bases). CDR1 SGDLS and CDR2 YYNGEE come from the germline V gene. V lost 3 bases, J lost 3 bases, and 13 bases lay in between. CDR3 size: 15 residues. The chain's CDR3 is CASSARDTIYNEQFF. DNA of the CDR3: TGTGCCAGCAGCGCCCGGGACACGATCTACAATGAGCAGTTCTTC.

V is TRBV5-1 and J is TRBJ1-6; 7 nucleotides match TRBD1. The CDR3 spans 15 residues. V trimming: 3 bases; J trimming: 7 bases; junction bases outside the gene matches: 7. The germline V gene has CDR1 SGHRS and CDR2 YFSETQ. This CDR3 reads CASSWTGGENSPLHF. In DNA, the CDR3 is TGCGCCAGCAGCTGGACAGGAGGAGAGAATTCACCCCTCCACTTT.

V gene TRBV7-9 combines with J gene TRBJ1-5; 9 bases map to TRBD1. CDR1 and CDR2 (germline): SEHNR, FQNEAQ (reference sequence). CDR3 size: 16 residues. V lost 4 bases to trimming and J lost 1 base; unmatched junction nucleotides: 5. CDR3 bases: TGTGCCAGCAGCTACGGACAGGGGTCGAGCAATCAGCCCCAGCATTTT. Translation: CASSYGQGSSNQPQHF.

This chain connects TRBV7-2 to TRBJ2-7; D remains unclear. The CDR3 totals 14 residues. Germline CDR1 and CDR2: SGHTA and FQGNSA. V was clipped by 1 base and J by 0 bases, with 7 bases between them. The CDR3 nucleotides read TGTGCCAGCAGCTTAGGTGGGATCTCCTACGAGCAGTACTTC. Residues: CASSLGGISYEQYF.

The genes are TRBV2 and TRBJ2-7; D assignment may be TRBD1 or TRBD2 (6 bases each). V lost 5 bases and J 1 base, leaving 15 bases between the germline ends. The germline CDR1 and CDR2 sequences are SNHLY and FYNNEI. The CDR3 is made up of 15 amino acids. CDR3 coding DNA: TGTGCCAGCAGTTACGAGGGGGGAGGATCCTACGAGCAGTACTTC. Translation: CASSYEGGGSYEQYF.

The chain joins TRBV27 to TRBJ2-2; 7 bases are shared with TRBD2. CDR1 and CDR2 (germline): MNHEY, SMNVEV (reference sequence). The CDR3 extends over 17 amino acids. Unmatched junction bases numbered 11, after V lost 3 bases and J lost 4 bases. DNA for the CDR3: TGTGCCAGCAGTTTTTGGTCGCGGGAGTCGGTCACCGGGGAGCTGTTTTTT. Translated: CASSFWSRESVTGELFF.

This clone turned up a few times. The gene calls are TRBV6-6 and TRBJ1-5, with D possibly TRBD1 on 5 matching bases. Between the trimmed V and J ends, which lost 0 bases and 5 bases, there was a span of 5 bases. Germline V gives CDR1 MNHNY, CDR2 SVGAGI (reference sequence). CDR3 length: 13 amino acids. Written as DNA, the CDR3 is TGTGCCAGCAGTTACTCGACAGATCAGCCCCAGCATTTT. Amino acid sequence: CASSYSTDQPQHF.

The chain joins TRBV4-2 to TRBJ1-4; D perhaps matches TRBD1 (6 bases). The CDR3 loop spans 17 amino acids. V was trimmed by 0 bases and J by 0 bases, leaving 11 bases between them. Germline CDR1 reads LGHNA; CDR2 reads YNFKEQ. CDR3 nucleotides: TGTGCCAGCAGCCAAGACGGCAGGGGTTCAACTAATGAAAAACTGTTTTTT. Translating gives CASSQDGRGSTNEKLFF.